This TCR beta chain was sequenced in a study of shared clonotypes between healthy human individuals. As for the study in general: Researchers assigned three CD4 naive, three CD4 memory, two CD8 naive and one CD8 memory plate to each donor. Findings and caveats of the study: Sampling involved blood alone; tissue repertoires likely differ.

Of note for this clone: Its cognate antigen is unknown.

Genomic DNA from each subset was divided evenly over several immunoSEQ plates. Using immunoSEQ multiplex PCR, the repertoire was profiled, and TCRdb retains in-frame clones only, with some absent. The table includes over a million clones, about 75% detected once. This sequence was found in a man aged 18 to 30 in good health. Sequenced input: memory CD4+ T cells sorted from blood. The subset was: CD45RA-negative fraction.

This CDR3 reads CASAQGEGTEAFF. As DNA, the CDR3 is TGTGCCAGCGCACAGGGAGAGGGCACTGAAGCTTTCTTT. The rearrangement links TRBV2 to TRBJ1-1; D may be TRBD1 (6 bases). V lost 8 bases, J lost 4 bases, and 14 bases lay in between. Germline loops: CDR1 SNHLY, CDR2 FYNNEI. This CDR3 comprises 13 residues.